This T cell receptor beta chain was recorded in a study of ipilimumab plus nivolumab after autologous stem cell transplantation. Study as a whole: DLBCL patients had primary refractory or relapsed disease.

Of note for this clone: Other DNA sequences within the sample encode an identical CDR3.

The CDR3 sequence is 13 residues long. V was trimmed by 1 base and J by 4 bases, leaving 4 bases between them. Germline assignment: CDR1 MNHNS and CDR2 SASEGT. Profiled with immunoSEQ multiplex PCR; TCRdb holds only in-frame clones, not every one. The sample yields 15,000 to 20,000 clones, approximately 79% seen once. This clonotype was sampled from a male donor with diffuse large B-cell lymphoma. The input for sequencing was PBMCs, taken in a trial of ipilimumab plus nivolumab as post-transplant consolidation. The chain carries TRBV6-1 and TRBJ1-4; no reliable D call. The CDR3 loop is CASSEGGNEKLFF. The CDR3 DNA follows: TGTGCCAGCAGTGAAGGTGGTAATGAAAAACTGTTTTTT.